This is a list of T cell receptor beta chains from one sample in a study of cytomegalovirus exposure and HLA in healthy donors. The table came from immunoSEQ multiplex PCR; TCRdb's copy has only in-frame clones and leaves some out. The table has hundreds of thousands of clones, roughly 91% seen once. Input material: PBMCs. These receptor sequences come from a woman aged 18-35 years in good health and CMV-seropositive. Each CDR3 is given with its conserved first and last residue. D genes are given only for firm matches. Size values are once, few and many counts, or a class for expanded clones, and some rows have none.

>TRBD2|TRBJ2-2|-|TRBV5-1
CASSPRAGDTGELFF
TGCGCCAGCAGCCCGAGAGCGGGAGACACCGGGGAGCTGTTTTTT
>TRBD2|TRBJ2-1|-|TRBV5-1
CASSLGASGSSYNEQFF
TGCGCCAGCAGCTTGGGGGCTAGCGGGAGCTCCTACAATGAGCAGTTCTTC
>-|TRBJ1-2|-|TRBV5-5
CASSFSGKIDYGYTF
TGTGCCAGCAGCTTTTCAGGGAAAATTGATTATGGCTACACCTTC
>TRBD1|TRBJ2-1|-|TRBV12-5
CASGLPATGSRNNEQFF
TGTGCTAGTGGTTTGCCCGCGACAGGGTCGCGAAACAATGAGCAGTTCTTC
>-|TRBJ1-1|-|TRBV7-9
CASSPRNQEGGTEAFF
TGTGCCAGCAGCCCTAGGAATCAAGAGGGAGGGACTGAAGCTTTCTTT
>-|TRBJ2-7|-|TRBV28
CASSSRTGNSYEQYF
TGTGCCAGCAGCTCCCGTACAGGGAATTCCTACGAGCAGTACTTC
>-|TRBJ1-1|few|TRBV5-1
CASSLDGGGTEAFF
TGCGCCAGCAGCTTGGACGGAGGAGGCACTGAAGCTTTCTTT
>TRBD2|TRBJ2-1|-|TRBV27
CASTRLAGSSYNEQFF
TGTGCCAGCACCCGGCTAGCGGGGAGCTCCTACAATGAGCAGTTCTTC
>-|TRBJ2-7|-|TRBV7-6
CASRPTHRDAYEQYF
TGTGCCAGCAGACCGACTCACAGGGACGCCTACGAGCAGTACTTC
>-|TRBJ1-2|-|TRBV27
CASSLQGDWGYTF
TGTGCCAGCAGTCTACAGGGTGATTGGGGCTACACCTTC
>TRBD2|TRBJ2-1|-|TRBV28
CASGIAGRELFF
TGTGCCAGCGGGATAGCGGGACGGGAGCTGTTCTTC
>TRBD2|TRBJ2-3|-|TRBV9
CASSPPGLASSDTQYF
TGTGCCAGCAGCCCTCCGGGACTAGCGTCATCAGATACGCAGTATTTT
>-|TRBJ2-3|-|TRBV6-1
CASSYGLPQYF
TGTGCCAGCAGTTACGGACTACCGCAGTATTTT
>-|TRBJ2-1|-|TRBV30
CAWSERLVWKFF
TGTGCCTGGAGTGAGAGACTAGTATGGAAATTCTTC
>-|TRBJ2-7|-|TRBV7-2
CASSLRQAIKQYF
TGTGCCAGCAGCTTACGACAGGCAATTAAGCAGTACTTC
>-|TRBJ1-1|-|TRBV10-2
CASTPGRSEAFF
TGCGCCAGCACTCCAGGGCGAAGCGAAGCTTTCTTT
>TRBD1|TRBJ2-3|-|TRBV9
CASSPQRDRGLSTDTQYF
TGTGCCAGCAGCCCCCAGCGGGACAGGGGACTCAGCACAGATACGCAGTATTTT
>-|TRBJ2-5|-|TRBV28
CASSPGLQETQYF
TGTGCCAGCAGTCCGGGACTGCAAGAGACCCAGTACTTC
>TRBD1|TRBJ1-2|-|TRBV27
CASSLSGQLGGYTF
TGTGCCAGCAGTTTATCGGGACAGTTGGGGGGCTACACCTTC
>-|TRBJ1-4|-|TRBV27
CASSPRDKGFEKLFF
TGTGCCAGCAGTCCCCGGGACAAAGGCTTTGAAAAACTGTTTTTT
>TRBD1|TRBJ1-5|-|TRBV5-1
CASSIGTGDQPQHF
TGCGCCAGCAGCATCGGGACAGGGGATCAGCCCCAGCATTTT
>-|TRBJ1-2|-|TRBV15
CATSRNAGAPNYGYTF
TGTGCCACCAGCAGAAACGCAGGGGCACCTAACTATGGCTACACCTTC
>-|TRBJ1-2|-|TRBV5-1
CASSLDGYGYTF
TGCGCCAGCAGCTTGGACGGGTATGGCTACACCTTC
>-|TRBJ2-7|-|TRBV5-6
CASSLYLSGTNPYEQYF
TGTGCCAGCAGCCTTTACCTTTCCGGGACAAACCCCTACGAGCAGTACTTC
>TRBD1|TRBJ2-5|-|TRBV18
CASSPRDQWTGGRKTQYF
TGTGCCAGCTCACCGCGGGATCAATGGACAGGGGGAAGAAAGACCCAGTACTTC
>-|TRBJ2-2|-|TRBV27
CASRPLARANTGELFF
TGTGCCAGCAGGCCACTCGCGAGGGCCAACACCGGGGAGCTGTTTTTT
>-|TRBJ1-2|-|TRBV5-1
CASSSGGPMEHGYTF
TGCGCCAGCAGCTCGGGGGGCCCTATGGAGCATGGCTACACCTTC
>TRBD2|TRBJ2-5|-|TRBV27
CASSLTGGPGETQYF
TGTGCCAGCAGCCTCACGGGAGGGCCCGGAGAGACCCAGTACTTC
>-|TRBJ2-1|-|TRBV5-1
CASSTQPGNNEQFF
TGCGCCAGCAGCACCCAACCGGGAAACAATGAGCAGTTCTTC
>-|TRBJ2-3|-|TRBV5-6
CASSSDLDTQYF
TGTGCCAGCAGTTCGGACTTAGATACGCAGTATTTT
>TRBD1|TRBJ2-7|-|TRBV5-6
CASSDPGGTGASYEQYF
TGTGCCAGCAGCGATCCCGGCGGGACAGGAGCCTCCTACGAGCAGTACTTC
>TRBD1|TRBJ2-7|-|TRBV11-2
CASSLPAGDSLAEGYF
TGTGCCAGCAGCTTGCCGGCCGGGGACAGCCTGGCCGAGGGGTACTTC
>TRBD1|TRBJ1-5|-|TRBV7-9
CASSLAGTVNQPQHF
TGTGCCAGCAGCTTAGCCGGGACAGTTAATCAGCCCCAGCATTTT
>TRBD2|TRBJ2-3|-|TRBV6-4
CASSDWREEGNTQYF
TGTGCCAGCAGTGATTGGCGGGAGGAAGGGAATACGCAGTATTTT
>-|TRBJ1-1|-|TRBV4-1
CASSQDLRSEAFF
TGCGCCAGCAGCCAAGATCTTCGTTCTGAAGCTTTCTTT